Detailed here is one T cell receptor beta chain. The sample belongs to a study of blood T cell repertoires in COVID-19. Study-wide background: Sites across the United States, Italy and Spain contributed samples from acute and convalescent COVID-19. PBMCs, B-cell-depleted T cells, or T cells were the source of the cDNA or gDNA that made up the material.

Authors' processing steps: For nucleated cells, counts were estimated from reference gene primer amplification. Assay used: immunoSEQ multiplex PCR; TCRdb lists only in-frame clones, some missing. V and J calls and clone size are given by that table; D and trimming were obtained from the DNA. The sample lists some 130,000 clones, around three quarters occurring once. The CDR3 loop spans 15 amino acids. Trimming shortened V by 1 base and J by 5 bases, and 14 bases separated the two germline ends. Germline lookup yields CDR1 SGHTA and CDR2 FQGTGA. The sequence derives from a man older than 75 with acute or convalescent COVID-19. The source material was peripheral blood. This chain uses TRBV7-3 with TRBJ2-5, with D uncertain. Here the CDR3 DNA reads TGTGCCAGCAGCTTAAAGGCAGGCCCCCAGGAGACCCAGTACTTC. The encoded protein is CASSLKAGPQETQYF. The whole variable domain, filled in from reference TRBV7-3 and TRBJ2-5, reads GAGVSQTPSNKVTEKGKYVELRCDPISGHTALYWYRQSLGQGPEFLIYFQGTGAADDSGLPNDRFFAVRPEGSVSTLKIQRTERGDSAVYLCASSLKAGPQETQYFGPGTRLLVL.